This T cell receptor beta chain was captured by sequencing in a study of cytomegalovirus exposure and HLA in healthy donors. Study results and caveats: According to a later analysis, donors in an Asian-associated ancestry cluster reportedly had fewer N-insertions than the roughly 630-donor mean.

Trimming cost V 0 bases and J 0 bases, with 12 bases left between them. This CDR3 comprises 17 residues. Germline CDR1 and CDR2: LNHDA and SQIVND (reference sequence). As to this clone: Its antigen is unknown.

PCR primers comprised 60 Vbeta and 13 Jbeta primers. Profiled with immunoSEQ multiplex PCR; TCRdb holds only in-frame clones, not every one. The data hold over 150,000 clones, with 80% to 90% observed a single time. The chain employs TRBV19 and TRBJ1-5, with unresolved D. The source of this sequence is a woman in her twenties or thirties in good health and CMV-seropositive. Specimen: PBMCs. CDR3 in amino acids: CASSIDREGYSNQPQHF. DNA of the CDR3: TGTGCCAGTAGTATAGATCGGGAAGGATATAGCAATCAGCCCCAGCATTTT.